Detailed here is one TCR beta chain. Its target is unknown. The entry originates in a study of cytomegalovirus exposure and HLA in healthy donors. General study findings and limits: For most TCR sequences rarity was the rule, although some public TCRs occurred in many donors. Investigators reported 164 TCR beta chains as tied to cytomegalovirus. Trimming of TCR beta V- and J-genes showed a link, identified in a later analysis, to a missense DCLRE1C variant.

PCR involved 60 Vbeta and 13 Jbeta primers. Assay: immunoSEQ multiplex PCR; the TCRdb copy retains only in-frame clones and omits some. The sample shows about 120,000 clones, around 80% of them seen only once. This CDR3 is 16 amino acids long. Trimming took 4 bases from V and 8 from J, leaving 22 bases between them. The germline CDR1 and CDR2 sequences are SGHRS and YFSETQ. The V and J genes are TRBV5-1 and TRBJ1-3; possibly TRBD1 for D (6 bases). This sequence was found in a man aged 25 to 40 in good health and CMV-seronegative. Material for sequencing was PBMCs. The CDR3 reads CASSPGGNRVTDTIYF. The CDR3 coding sequence is TGCGCCAGCAGCCCTGGGGGCAACAGGGTGACGGACACCATATATTTT. Full variable domain (remainder filled in from reference TRBV5-1 and TRBJ1-3): KAGVTQTPRYLIKTRGQQVTLSCSPISGHRSVSWYQQTPGQGLQFLFEYFSETQRNKGNFPGRFSGRQFSNSRSEMNVSTLELGDSALYLCASSPGGNRVTDTIYFGEGSWLTVV.